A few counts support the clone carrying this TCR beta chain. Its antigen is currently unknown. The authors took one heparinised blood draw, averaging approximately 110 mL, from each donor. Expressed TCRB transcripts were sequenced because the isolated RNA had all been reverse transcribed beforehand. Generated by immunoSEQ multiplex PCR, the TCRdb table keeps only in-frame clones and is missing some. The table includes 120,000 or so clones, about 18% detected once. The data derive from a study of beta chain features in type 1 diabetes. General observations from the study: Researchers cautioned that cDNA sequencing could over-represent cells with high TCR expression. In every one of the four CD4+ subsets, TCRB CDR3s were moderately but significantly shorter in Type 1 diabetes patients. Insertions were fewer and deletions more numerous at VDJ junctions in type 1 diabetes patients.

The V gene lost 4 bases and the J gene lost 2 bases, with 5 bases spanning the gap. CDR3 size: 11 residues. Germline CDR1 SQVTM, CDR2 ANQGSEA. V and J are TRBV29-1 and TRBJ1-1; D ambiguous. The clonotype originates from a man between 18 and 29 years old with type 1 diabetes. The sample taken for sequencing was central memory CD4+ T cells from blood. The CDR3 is CSVVPNTEAFF. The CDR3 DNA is TGCAGCGTTGTCCCAAACACTGAAGCTTTCTTT.